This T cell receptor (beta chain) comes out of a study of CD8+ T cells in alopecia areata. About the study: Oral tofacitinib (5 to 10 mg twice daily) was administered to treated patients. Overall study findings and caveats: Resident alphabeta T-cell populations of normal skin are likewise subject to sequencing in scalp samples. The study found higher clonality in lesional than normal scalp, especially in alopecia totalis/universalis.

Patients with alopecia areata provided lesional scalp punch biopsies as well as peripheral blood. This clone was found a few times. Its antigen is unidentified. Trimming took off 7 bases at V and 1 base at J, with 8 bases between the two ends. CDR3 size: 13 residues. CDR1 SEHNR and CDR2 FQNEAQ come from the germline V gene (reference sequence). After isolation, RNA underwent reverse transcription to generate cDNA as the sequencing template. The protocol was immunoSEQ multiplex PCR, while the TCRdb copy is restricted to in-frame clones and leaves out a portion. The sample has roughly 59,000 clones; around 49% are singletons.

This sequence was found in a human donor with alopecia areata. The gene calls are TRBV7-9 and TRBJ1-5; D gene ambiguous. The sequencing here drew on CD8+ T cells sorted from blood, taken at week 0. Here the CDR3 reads CASTFSSNQPQHF. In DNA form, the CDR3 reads TGTGCCAGCACCTTCAGCAGCAATCAGCCCCAGCATTTT.